The 29 T cell receptor beta chains reported below all come from one sample, sequenced in a study of regulatory T cells in long-lasting Graves disease. With iRepertoire HTBI primers and Arm-PCR of CDR3 regions, TCR beta libraries were built. MiXCR, applied by TCRdb to the multiplex PCR reads, yields one record per CDR3 protein. This table has 350,000 to 450,000 distinct CDR3 sequences, less than 25% appearing once. Time point defined: persistent/refractory GD, antithyroid drugs over 5 years with positive TRAb. The authors made the TCR library using RNA they extracted from PBMCs. Sequenced material: peripheral blood mononuclear cells (PBMCs), taken when the disease was refractory, from a patient treated with antithyroid drugs. The receptor set was obtained from a female donor with Graves disease.

The chain links TRBV4-2 to TRBJ2-3; D is ambiguous. This CDR3 has 16 amino acids. V was trimmed by 1 base and J by 4 bases, leaving 15 bases between them. Germline loops: CDR1 LGHNA, CDR2 YNFKEQ. CDR3 region: CASSQGTNSGPDTQYF. The CDR3 DNA is TGTGCCAGCAGCCAAGGAACCAACAGTGGTCCAGATACGCAGTATTTT.

Of note for this clonotype: One junction end does not reproduce the germline sequence, and a read error may be involved. The chain has TRBV12-3 or TRBV12-4 and TRBJ2-3, with TRBD2 as a possible D gene (6 bases). The CDR3 spans 16 residues. The CDR3 reads CTSTARGTTAEDTQYF. The DNA of the CDR3 is TGTACCAGCACCGCACGGGGGACCACAGCCGAAGATACGCAGTATTTT.

This clonotype came up many times. The CDR3 region is CASSGLAEASYEQYF. The CDR3 nucleotides are TGTGCCAGCAGCGGTCTAGCGGAGGCCTCCTACGAGCAGTACTTC. V is TRBV7-9 and J is TRBJ2-7, with 7 bases matching TRBD2. The CDR3 consists of 15 residues. Germline CDR1 reads SEHNR; CDR2 reads FQNEAQ (reference sequence). Trimming removed 5 bases from V and 0 bases from J; junction bases left unmatched: 7.

This clonotype showed up just a few times. The chain is built from TRBV20-1 and TRBJ1-2; 9 bases match TRBD1. V lost 5 bases to trimming and J lost 8 bases; unmatched junction nucleotides: 6. CDR3 length equals 12 residues. Germline CDR1 and CDR2: DFQATT and SNEGSKA (reference sequence). The CDR3 DNA sequence: TGCAGTGCTGGGGACAGGGAAGGAGGCTACACCTTC. It translates to CSAGDREGGYTF.

This chain connects TRBV6-2 or TRBV6-3 to TRBJ2-2, with D perhaps being TRBD1 or TRBD2 (5 bases each). V lost 6 bases and J 5 bases, leaving 13 bases between the germline ends. The length of the CDR3 is 14 residues. CDR1 MNHEY and CDR2 SVGEGT come from the germline V gene. CDR3 in DNA: TGTGCCAGCAGACCCGGGACGGTGACCGGGGAGCTGTTTTTT. This gives the protein CASRPGTVTGELFF.

V usage is TRBV11-2 and J usage is TRBJ2-5; D remains unclear. The CDR3 is 14 amino acids. Trimming cost V 6 bases and J 0 bases, with 11 bases left between them. The germline V gene encodes CDR1 SGHAT and CDR2 FQNNGV. This CDR3 is CASSEEPYQETQYF. CDR3 in DNA: TGTGCCAGCAGTGAGGAGCCGTACCAAGAGACCCAGTACTTC.

Regarding this clonotype: Being one base from a much bigger clone, this may be a read error. CDR3 loop: CSVGGTSGRSKTQHF. As DNA, the CDR3 is TGCAGCGTTGGAGGGACTAGCGGGAGGAGCAAGACCCAGCACTTC. The chain recombines TRBV29-1 with TRBJ2-5; TRBD2 agrees at 15 bases. The CDR3 is made up of 15 amino acids. Per the germline V gene, CDR1 is SQVTM and CDR2 is ANQGSEA.

The V gene is TRBV20-1, the J gene TRBJ2-2, with D perhaps matching TRBD1 or TRBD2 (5 bases each). CDR1 and CDR2 (germline): DFQATT, SNEGSKA (reference sequence). This CDR3 is 14 amino acids long. V was clipped by 6 bases and J by 2 bases, with 13 bases between them. CDR3 amino acids: CSAVGTGNTGELFF. CDR3 sequence (DNA): TGCAGTGCCGTCGGGACGGGAAACACCGGGGAGCTGTTTTTT.

This sequence joins TRBV20-1 and TRBJ2-6; D is ambiguous. CDR3 length: 16 amino acids. V lost 5 bases and J 0 bases, leaving 14 bases between the germline ends. The V gene's germline CDR1 is DFQATT and CDR2 SNEGSKA (reference sequence). CDR3 nucleotide sequence: TGCAGTGCTCTGGGAAGAGATACCTCTGGGGCCAACGTCCTGACTTTC. Translation gives CSALGRDTSGANVLTF.

This clonotype was found many times. V gene TRBV6-1 combines with J gene TRBJ1-2; 7 nucleotides align to TRBD1. This CDR3 region has 15 residues. Germline V CDR1 and CDR2: MNHNS, SASEGT. The junction had 7 bases not matched to a gene; V was cut back by 6 bases and J by 0 bases. CDR3 sequence (DNA): TGTGCCAGCAGAGACAGGGAAAATACTAACTATGGCTACACCTTC. It encodes CASRDRENTNYGYTF.

In its sample, this clonotype was seen a few times. V usage is TRBV10-3 and J usage is TRBJ1-1, with TRBD1 matching over 7 bases. Unmatched junction bases numbered 7, after V lost 2 bases and J lost 1 base. This CDR3 comprises 16 residues. Germline CDR1 and CDR2: ENHRY and SYGVKD. The CDR3 DNA sequence: TGTGCCATCAGTGAGAAGAGGGACAGCCCGAACACTGAAGCTTTCTTT. Protein product: CAISEKRDSPNTEAFF.

This clonotype has at least ten counts. The chain links TRBV30 to TRBJ1-5, with TRBD1 identical over 7 bases. Trimming cost V 3 bases and J 7 bases; bases outside gene matches: 6. Germline V gene lookup returns CDR1 GTSNPN and CDR2 SVGIG (reference sequence). CDR3 size: 13 residues. The CDR3 DNA sequence: TGTGCCTGGAGGCGAGGACAGGACCAGCCCCAGCATTTT. Amino acids: CAWRRGQDQPQHF.

The chain joins TRBV7-9 to TRBJ2-4; TRBD1 agrees at 10 bases. The CDR3 has 13 residues. The germline CDR1 and CDR2 sequences are SEHNR and FQNEAQ (reference sequence). The trim removed 5 bases at V and 15 bases at J, leaving 10 bases unmatched. CDR3 in amino acids: CASSPGTGALTYF. The CDR3 DNA reads TGTGCCAGCAGCCCCGGGACAGGGGCATTAACGTACTTC.

The chain recombines TRBV19 with TRBJ2-7; 7 bases match TRBD2. J lost 1 base, V lost 4 bases, and 4 bases had no gene match. The CDR3 is 14 residues long. Germline CDR1 and CDR2: LNHDA and SQIVND (reference sequence). This CDR3 reads CASSTIAGSYEQYF. The CDR3 DNA is TGTGCCAGTAGTACCATAGCGGGTTCCTACGAGCAGTACTTC.

This clonotype was observed many times. The chain links TRBV6-1 to TRBJ2-2, with D perhaps matching TRBD1 (6 bases). Germline V gives CDR1 MNHNS, CDR2 SASEGT. CDR3 length: 14 amino acids. Trimming left V 8 bases short and J 7 bases short, with 17 bases between. The CDR3 protein is CASRQGSKLGELFF. The CDR3 nucleotides read TGTGCCAGCCGGCAGGGGAGTAAGCTCGGGGAGCTGTTTTTT.

This chain uses TRBV20-1 with TRBJ2-7; tentative D call: TRBD1 (5 bases). V was clipped by 1 base and J by 2 bases, with 6 bases between them. The CDR3 is 12 amino acids. Germline V gene lookup returns CDR1 DFQATT and CDR2 SNEGSKA (reference sequence). The DNA for the CDR3 is TGCAGTGCTAGAGTAGGGGCCTACGAGCAGTACTTC. It encodes CSARVGAYEQYF.

The J gene is TRBJ1-1, the V gene TRBV20-1; tentative D call: TRBD1 (5 bases). In germline, CDR1 is DFQATT, CDR2 SNEGSKA (reference sequence). The CDR3 covers 14 residues. V was cut by 2 bases and J by 1 base, with 11 bases left in between. The CDR3 DNA reads as TGCAGTGCTAGACAGGGACTCCAGAACACTGAAGCTTTCTTT. Translating it yields CSARQGLQNTEAFF.

This chain connects TRBV4-3 to TRBJ2-5, with D possibly being TRBD2 (6 bases). The length of the CDR3 is 17 residues. V was trimmed by 1 base and J by 3 bases, leaving 18 bases between them. In germline, CDR1 is LGHNA, CDR2 YSLEER. The CDR3: CASSQGIPGRREETQYF. CDR3 coding DNA: TGCGCCAGCAGCCAAGGGATACCGGGACGGAGGGAAGAGACCCAGTACTTC.

Notes on this clonotype: As the CDR3 is not closed by the conserved phenylalanine or tryptophan, this likely results from a read error. This chain uses TRBV7-9 with TRBJ2-5; D is unclear. The CDR3 is 14 residues long. V gave up 2 bases and J gave up 2 bases, with 9 bases separating them. Per germline, CDR1 SEHNR and CDR2 FQNEAQ (reference sequence). The CDR3 coding sequence is TGTGCCAGCAGCTTACCGATATCGCAAGAGACCCAGTACCTC. Protein: CASSLPISQETQYL.

In this sample, this clonotype turned up a few times. The chain uses TRBV29-1 and TRBJ1-1; no firm D call. V lost 0 bases and J lost 7, with 12 bases in between. Germline V gene sequence: CDR1 SQVTM, CDR2 ANQGSEA. This CDR3 is 13 amino acids long. CDR3 sequence reads: CSVEDRAEDEAFF. The CDR3 nucleotides read TGCAGCGTTGAAGATAGGGCTGAGGATGAAGCTTTCTTT.

This clonotype was observed a few times. The rearrangement uses TRBV28 and TRBJ2-6; D is possibly TRBD1 or TRBD2 (5 bases each). Germline V gives CDR1 MDHEN, CDR2 SYDVKM. Trimming took 5 bases from V and 2 from J, leaving 19 bases between them. This CDR3 is 18 amino acids long. CDR3: CASSKQPRDLPGANVLTF. CDR3 nucleotides: TGTGCCAGCAGTAAGCAACCCCGGGACCTTCCTGGGGCCAACGTCCTGACTTTC.

This clonotype was observed many times. The CDR3 sequence: CASSSLGIRETQYF. DNA for the CDR3: TGTGCCAGCAGCTCCCTCGGAATCCGGGAGACCCAGTACTTC. The chain uses TRBV7-2 and TRBJ2-5, with D unclear. CDR3 length: 14 amino acids. The V gene's germline CDR1 is SGHTA and CDR2 FQGNSA. The ends were cut back, 4 bases at V and 5 bases at J, with 14 bases in the middle.

The V gene is TRBV5-1, the J gene TRBJ1-2; D not certain. Germline V lookup: CDR1 SGHRS, CDR2 YFSETQ. CDR3 length equals 12 residues. Trimming pared 0 bases from V and 8 bases from J, leaving 8 bases between. CDR3 nucleotides: TGCGCCAGCAGCTTGGCCGAAGAGGGCTACACCTTC. It yields the protein CASSLAEEGYTF.

This chain links TRBV27 with TRBJ2-5; D may match TRBD1 or TRBD2 (5 bases each). The V and J ends lost 4 bases and 5 bases respectively, with 20 bases between them. Looked up from germline, CDR1 is MNHEY and CDR2 is SMNVEV (reference sequence). The CDR3 totals 16 residues. CDR3 nucleotides: TGTGCCAGCAGTTCCGTCCCCTCGGGGCCAGGCGAGACCCAGTACTTC. Protein: CASSSVPSGPGETQYF.

This clonotype was seen ten or more times. V is TRBV6-2 or TRBV6-3 and J is TRBJ1-5, with TRBD1 identical over 7 bases. CDR1 MNHEY and CDR2 SVGEGT come from the germline V gene. Trimming at V came to 4 bases and at J to 11 bases, leaving 11 bases not matched to a gene. The CDR3 loop spans 14 amino acids. The CDR3 DNA follows: TGTGCCAGCAGTTTTGCAGGGGGACGCCTAGCCCAGCATTTT. This translates into CASSFAGGRLAQHF.

This clonotype was seen at least ten times. J is TRBJ2-5 and V is TRBV2; TRBD2 agrees at 8 bases. The trim removed 7 bases at V and 3 bases at J, leaving 7 bases unmatched. The CDR3 totals 14 residues. The germline gives CDR1 SNHLY, CDR2 FYNNEI. In DNA form, the CDR3 reads TGTGCCAGCATGCTACTAGCGGAGAAAGAGACCCAGTACTTC. This gives the protein CASMLLAEKETQYF.

In this sample, this clonotype turned up many times. This chain uses TRBV11-2 with TRBJ2-2; 7 bases fit TRBD1. Looked up from germline, CDR1 is SGHAT and CDR2 is FQNNGV. CDR3 length: 15 residues. With 5 bases clipped from V and 2 bases from J, the junction kept 5 bases outside the gene matches. The CDR3 protein is CASSLGTVNTGELFF. In DNA, the CDR3 is TGTGCCAGCAGCCTCGGGACAGTAAACACCGGGGAGCTGTTTTTT. The full variable domain, completed using reference TRBV11-2 and TRBJ2-2, is EAGVAQSPRYKIIEKRQSVAFWCNPISGHATLYWYQQILGQGPKLLIQFQNNGVVDDSQLPKDRFSAERLKGVDSTLKIQPAKLEDSAVYLCASSLGTVNTGELFFGEGSRLTVL.

The sample holds many counts of this clonotype. The genes are TRBV11-2 and TRBJ2-1; tentative D call: TRBD2 (6 bases). This CDR3 is 13 amino acids long. The germline gives CDR1 SGHAT, CDR2 FQNNGV. The V and J ends lost 6 bases and 5 bases respectively, with 11 bases between them. CDR3 sequence reads: CASSWGVNNEQFF. CDR3 nucleotides: TGTGCCAGCAGTTGGGGGGTGAACAATGAGCAGTTCTTC.

The J gene is TRBJ2-2, the V gene TRBV27, with a tentative D call TRBD1 (6 bases). Per the germline V gene, CDR1 is MNHEY and CDR2 is SMNVEV (reference sequence). This CDR3 region has 15 residues. Trimming pared 0 bases from V and 7 bases from J, leaving 12 bases between. Here the CDR3 DNA reads TGTGCCAGCAGTTTATCGTGGGGGCTTGGCGGGGAGCTGTTTTTT. Amino acid sequence: CASSLSWGLGGELFF.